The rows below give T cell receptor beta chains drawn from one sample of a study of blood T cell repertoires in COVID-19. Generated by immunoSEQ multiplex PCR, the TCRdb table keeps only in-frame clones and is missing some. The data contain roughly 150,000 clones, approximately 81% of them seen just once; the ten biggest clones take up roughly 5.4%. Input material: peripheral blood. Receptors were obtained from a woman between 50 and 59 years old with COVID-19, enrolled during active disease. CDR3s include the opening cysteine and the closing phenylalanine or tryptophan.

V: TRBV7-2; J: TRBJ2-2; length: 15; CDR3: CAQSGLAGNTGELFF
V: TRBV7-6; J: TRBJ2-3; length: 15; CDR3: CASSLQTIRTDTQYF
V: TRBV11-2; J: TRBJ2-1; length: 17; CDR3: CASSLAATQSSYNEQFF
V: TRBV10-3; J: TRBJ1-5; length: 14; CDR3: CAIMREGGNQPQHF
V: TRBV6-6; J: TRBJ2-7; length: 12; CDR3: CASSPQGREQYF
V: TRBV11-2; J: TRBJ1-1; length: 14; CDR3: CASSENYRNTEAFF
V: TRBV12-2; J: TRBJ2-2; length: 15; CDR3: CASRLGGGGTGELFF
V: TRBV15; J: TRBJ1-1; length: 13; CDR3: CATRERPDTEAFF
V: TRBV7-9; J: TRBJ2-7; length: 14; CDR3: CASSLAGRTYEQYF
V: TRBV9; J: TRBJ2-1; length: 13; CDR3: CASSPGVVYEQFF
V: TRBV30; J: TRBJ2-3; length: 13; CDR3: CAWSVRSTDTQYF
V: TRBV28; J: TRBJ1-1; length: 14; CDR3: CASTPGGGYTEAFF
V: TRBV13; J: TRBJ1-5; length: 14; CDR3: CASNMQGSNQPQHF
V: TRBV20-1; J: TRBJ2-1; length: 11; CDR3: CSARDRGEQFF
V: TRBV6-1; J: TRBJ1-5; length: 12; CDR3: CASRGGDQPQHF
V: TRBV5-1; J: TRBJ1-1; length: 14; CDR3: CASSLRGENTEAFF
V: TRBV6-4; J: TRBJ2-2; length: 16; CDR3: CASSAAPGQNTGELFF
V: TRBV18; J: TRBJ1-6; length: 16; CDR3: CASSRARTGENPPLHF
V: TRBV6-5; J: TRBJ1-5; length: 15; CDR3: CASSYSSQGNQPQHF
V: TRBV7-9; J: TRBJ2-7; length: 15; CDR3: CASSLISSGTYEQYF
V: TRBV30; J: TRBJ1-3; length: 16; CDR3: CAWGFSLRSSGNTIYF
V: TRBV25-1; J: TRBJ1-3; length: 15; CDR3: CASRGQASSGNTIYF
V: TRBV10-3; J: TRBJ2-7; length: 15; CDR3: CAISDSAGRTYEQYF
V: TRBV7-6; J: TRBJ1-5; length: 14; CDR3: CASSQDRGLQPQHF
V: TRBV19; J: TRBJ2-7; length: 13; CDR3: CASSWGQGYEQYF
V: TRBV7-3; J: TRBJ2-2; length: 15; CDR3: CASSPALGDTGELFF
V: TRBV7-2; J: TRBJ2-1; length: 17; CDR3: CASSLTPLGGPYNEQFF
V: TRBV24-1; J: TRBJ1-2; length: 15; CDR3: CATSGGGFGDYGYTF
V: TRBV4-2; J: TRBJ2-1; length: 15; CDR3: CASSQGQGSDNEQFF
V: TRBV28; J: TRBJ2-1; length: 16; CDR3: CASSPPHSGGANEQFF
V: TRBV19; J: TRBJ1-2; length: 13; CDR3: CASSVGQSYGYTF
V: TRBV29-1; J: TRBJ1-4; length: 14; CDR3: CSVDTGGGNEKLFF
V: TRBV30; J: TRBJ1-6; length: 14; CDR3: CAWSPGRGKAPLHF
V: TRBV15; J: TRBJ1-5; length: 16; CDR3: CATSRPTDREDQPQHF
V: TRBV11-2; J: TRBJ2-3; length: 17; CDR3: CASSLDLWTGRPDTQYF
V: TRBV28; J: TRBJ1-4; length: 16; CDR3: CASRRRVQGTNEKLFF
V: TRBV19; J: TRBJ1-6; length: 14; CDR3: CASGPGTEISPLHF
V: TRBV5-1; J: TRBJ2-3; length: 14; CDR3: CASSLGGGTDTQYF
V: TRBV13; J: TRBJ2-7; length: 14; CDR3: CASSSRDSTYEQYF
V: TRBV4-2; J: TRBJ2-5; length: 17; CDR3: CASSQDLVLTGVETQYF
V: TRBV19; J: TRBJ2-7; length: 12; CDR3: CASSRGSYEQYF
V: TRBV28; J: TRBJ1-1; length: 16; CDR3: CASSLVRAGGNTEAFF
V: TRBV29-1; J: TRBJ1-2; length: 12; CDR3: CSVEKESYGYTF
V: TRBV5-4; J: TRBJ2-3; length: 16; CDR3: CASSLRSGGFTDTQYF